This is a list of T cell receptor beta chains from one sample in a study of T-cell memory formation after mild COVID-19. One entry per CDR3 protein, called by TCRdb with MiXCR from the 5' RACE reads. The repertoire holds 250,000 to 350,000 distinct CDR3 sequences, 15% to 20% seen once, with roughly 24% in the top ten. The sequencing input was PBMCs or a T cell subset sorted from them (not recorded which). The receptors come from a man between 18 and 29 years old who had mild COVID-19 (a few samples of this study predate the infection). Cell type and time point are not known. Both conserved end residues are part of each CDR3. The order of the fields is D gene, J gene, V gene, clone size, CDR3 DNA, CDR3 protein. D genes are given only for firm matches. The listing skips clone size in some rows; elsewhere it reads once, few, many or a size class.

>TRBD2|TRBJ2-5|TRBV20-1|-
TGCAGTGTTCAGCGGGGGGGCCGTGAGACCCAGTACTTC
CSVQRGGRETQYF
>TRBD1|TRBJ2-7|TRBV6-1|few
TGTGCCAGCAGAAGACAGGGTAGGTACGAGCAGTACTTC
CASRRQGRYEQYF
>-|TRBJ2-3|TRBV6-5|many
TGTGCCAGCAGTAACTGGAGGGATACGCAGTATTTT
CASSNWRDTQYF
>TRBD1|TRBJ2-6|TRBV6-5|few
TGTGCCAGCAGTGGACAGGGGTGGGGGGCCAACGTCCTGACTTTC
CASSGQGWGANVLTF
>TRBD1|TRBJ2-5|TRBV7-9|few
TGTGCCAGCAGCTCGGACAGGGGGGGTTGGGAGACCCAGTACTTC
CASSSDRGGWETQYF
>-|TRBJ1-2|TRBV3-1|few
TGTGCCAGCAGCCATTCCGGGAAGGCCGGCGGCTACACCTTC
CASSHSGKAGGYTF
>-|TRBJ2-1|TRBV10-3|-
TGTGCCACCCTGGGCCAGACCAACAATGAGCAGTTCTTC
CATLGQTNNEQFF
>-|TRBJ1-2|TRBV29-1|few
TGCAGCGCTCTCCCCCAGGTCCCCTATGGCTACACCTTC
CSALPQVPYGYTF
>-|TRBJ2-7|TRBV3-1|-
TGTGCCAGCAGCCAAGATTCAGGGGCGCGAACGTACGAGCAGTACTTC
CASSQDSGARTYEQYF
>-|TRBJ2-4|TRBV4-1|-
TGCGCCAGCAGCCAAGTTCCAGGAGGGTTGTGGAACATTCAGTACTTC
CASSQVPGGLWNIQYF
>-|TRBJ1-2|TRBV28|-
TGTGCCAGCAGTTTATGGGGCCGGGGCACTAACTATGGCTACACCTTC
CASSLWGRGTNYGYTF
>TRBD2|TRBJ2-3|TRBV12-3/TRBV12-4|few
TGTGCCAGCAGTACCAGCGGGGGGGCCGCAGATACGCAGTATTTT
CASSTSGGAADTQYF
>TRBD2|TRBJ2-3|TRBV4-1|many
TGCGCCAGCAGCCAAGAACTAACAGCGGGGGGTACAGATACGCAGTATTTT
CASSQELTAGGTDTQYF
>TRBD1|TRBJ1-5|TRBV6-5|few
TGTGCCACTTCGGGACAGAACAATCAGCCCCAGCATTTT
CATSGQNNQPQHF
>-|TRBJ2-1|TRBV7-2|-
TGTGCCAGCAGCTCCCCGGTCGGGGCAGTGAAGGAGCAGTTCTTC
CASSSPVGAVKEQFF
>TRBD1|TRBJ2-2|TRBV4-1|few
TGCGCCAGCAGCCTAAAGACAGGGGGGCCCGGGGAGCTGTTTTTT
CASSLKTGGPGELFF
>-|TRBJ2-1|TRBV19|many
TGTGCCAGTAGTGTCGGGACACTACTTACGCAGTTCTTC
CASSVGTLLTQFF
>-|TRBJ1-2|TRBV11-2|few
TGTGCCAGCAGCTTTGGGGCAGCGGTAACTAACTATGGCTACACCTTC
CASSFGAAVTNYGYTF
>-|TRBJ1-1|TRBV11-2|-
TGTGCCAGCAGCTCTACACATCAGGGGAAAGGAACTGAAGCTTTCTTT
CASSSTHQGKGTEAFF
>TRBD2|TRBJ2-3|TRBV7-9|-
TGTGCCAGCAGCTTAATAGCGGGAGACACAGATACGCAGTATTTT
CASSLIAGDTDTQYF
>TRBD1|TRBJ1-1|TRBV9|-
TGTGCCAGCAGCGCCCGGACAGGCACGGCTGAAGCTTTCTTT
CASSARTGTAEAFF
>-|TRBJ1-1|TRBV9|-
TGTGCCAGCAGCCCGCCCCCCGTGTGGGACACTGAAGCTTTCTTT
CASSPPPVWDTEAFF
>TRBD1|TRBJ1-2|TRBV5-6|-
TGTGCCAGCAGCCCGGGACAGCTTGATGGCTACACCTTC
CASSPGQLDGYTF
>-|TRBJ2-3|TRBV2|few
TGTGCCAGCAGTCGGGAAGATACGCAGTATTTT
CASSREDTQYF
>-|TRBJ2-3|TRBV12-3/TRBV12-4|-
TGTGCCAGCAGTTTTCGACAGCTGTATACGCAGTATTTT
CASSFRQLYTQYF
>TRBD1|TRBJ2-5|TRBV5-4|few
TGTGCCAGCAGCCAGGGACAGGGTAGGGGTCAAGAGACCCAGTACTTC
CASSQGQGRGQETQYF
>-|TRBJ2-5|TRBV3-1|few
TGTGCCAGCAGCCGCAAAGGAGTACCCCGGGAGACCCAGTACTTC
CASSRKGVPRETQYF
>-|TRBJ2-1|TRBV2|-
TGTGCCAGCAGTGAAGCGCTGGGCAGGGTCCCCTACAATGAGCAGTTCTTC
CASSEALGRVPYNEQFF
>TRBD1|TRBJ1-2|TRBV7-2|few
TGTGCCAGCAGCCGGGTGAAAACAGGGGTCGCCTATGGCTACACCTTC
CASSRVKTGVAYGYTF
>-|TRBJ2-2|TRBV4-1|few
TGCGCCAGCAGCCAAGGCCTTCAGACCGGGGAGCTGTTTTTT
CASSQGLQTGELFF
>TRBD2|TRBJ2-3|TRBV6-2/TRBV6-3|few
TGTGCCAGCAGTTCCTGGACTAGCCGCACAGATACGCAGTATTTT
CASSSWTSRTDTQYF
>-|TRBJ2-3|TRBV29-1|-
TGCAGCGTTGTAGGGGAGTTAACTAGCACAGATACGCAGTATTTT
CSVVGELTSTDTQYF
>TRBD2|TRBJ2-3|TRBV7-3|-
TGTGCCAGCAGCTCTTCGGGACTAGCGAAGGCAGATACGCAGTATTTT
CASSSSGLAKADTQYF
>-|TRBJ2-3|TRBV20-1|few
TGCAGTGCAAGGAGGAGGTCTAACGGAGATACGCAGTATTTT
CSARRRSNGDTQYF
>-|TRBJ2-5|TRBV7-6|-
TGTGCCAGCAGCTCCCGGCCAAGGGCGGAGACCCAGTACTTC
CASSSRPRAETQYF
>-|TRBJ1-2|TRBV7-2|many
TGTGCCAGCAGCTTAGCATACGGGACAAGTCCCTATGGCTACACCTTC
CASSLAYGTSPYGYTF
>-|TRBJ1-1|TRBV5-1|-
TGCGCCAGCAGCTTGGGCTGGCAGTTCATGAACACTGAAGCTTTCTTT
CASSLGWQFMNTEAFF
>-|TRBJ1-6|TRBV25-1|-
TGTGCCAGCACATCCGGGACGTCGGATTCACCCCTCCACTTT
CASTSGTSDSPLHF
>TRBD2|TRBJ2-5|TRBV11-2|-
TGTGCCAGCATCAGGGGCGGGGCTAGCGGGGGCCAAGAGACCCAGTACTTC
CASIRGGASGGQETQYF
>-|TRBJ1-1|TRBV4-3|few
TGCGCCAGCAGCCGAAGATTGAACACTGAAGCTTTCTTT
CASSRRLNTEAFF
>-|TRBJ1-3|TRBV7-2|few
TGTGCCAGCAGCTTAGTGAGCTCTGGAAACACCATATATTTT
CASSLVSSGNTIYF
>TRBD2|TRBJ2-2|TRBV5-1|few
TGCGCCAGCAGCTTGGGGCTAGCGGGGGCCGGGAACACCGGGGAGCTGTTTTTT
CASSLGLAGAGNTGELFF